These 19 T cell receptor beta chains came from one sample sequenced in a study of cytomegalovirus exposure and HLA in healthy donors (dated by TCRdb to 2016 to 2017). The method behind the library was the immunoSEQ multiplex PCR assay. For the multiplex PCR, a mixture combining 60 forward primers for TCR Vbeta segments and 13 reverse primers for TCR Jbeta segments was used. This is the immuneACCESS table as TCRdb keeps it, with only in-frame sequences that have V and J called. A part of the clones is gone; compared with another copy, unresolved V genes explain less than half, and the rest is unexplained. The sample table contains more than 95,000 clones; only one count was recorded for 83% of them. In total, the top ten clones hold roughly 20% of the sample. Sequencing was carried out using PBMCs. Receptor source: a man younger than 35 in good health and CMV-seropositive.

The CDR3 reads CASSPDSLSGNTIYF. CDR3 nucleotides: TGTGCCAGCTCCCCGGACAGCCTCTCTGGAAACACCATATATTTT. The V call is TRBV18, the J call TRBJ1-3; the D gene is possibly TRBD1 (6 bases). V was pared by 6 bases and J by 0 bases, with 12 bases between. CDR3 size: 15 residues. Germline assignment: CDR1 KGHSH and CDR2 LQKENI.

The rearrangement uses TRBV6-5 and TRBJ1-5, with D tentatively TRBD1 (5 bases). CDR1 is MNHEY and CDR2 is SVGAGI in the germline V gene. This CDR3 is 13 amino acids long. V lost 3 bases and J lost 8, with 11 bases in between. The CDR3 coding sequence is TGTGCCAGCAGTTATGCCAGGGATGAGCCCCAGCATTTT. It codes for CASSYARDEPQHF.

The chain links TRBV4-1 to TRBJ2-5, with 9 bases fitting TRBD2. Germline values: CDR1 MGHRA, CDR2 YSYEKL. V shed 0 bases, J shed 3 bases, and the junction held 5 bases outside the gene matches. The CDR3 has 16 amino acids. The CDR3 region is CASSQDPAGGEETQYF. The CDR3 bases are TGCGCCAGCAGCCAAGATCCGGCGGGGGGGGAAGAGACCCAGTACTTC.

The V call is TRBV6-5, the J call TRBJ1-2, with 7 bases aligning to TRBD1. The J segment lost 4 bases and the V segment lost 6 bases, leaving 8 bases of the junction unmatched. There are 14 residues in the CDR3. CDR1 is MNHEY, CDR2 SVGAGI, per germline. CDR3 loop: CASSLDRLGYGYTF. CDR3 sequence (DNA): TGTGCCAGCAGCCTGGACAGGCTGGGCTATGGCTACACCTTC.

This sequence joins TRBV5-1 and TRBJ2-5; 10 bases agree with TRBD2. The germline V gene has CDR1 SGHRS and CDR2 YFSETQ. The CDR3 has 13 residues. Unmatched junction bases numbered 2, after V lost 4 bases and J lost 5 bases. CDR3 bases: TGCGCCAGCAGCGGGGGACTAGCGGAGACCCAGTACTTC. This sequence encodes CASSGGLAETQYF.

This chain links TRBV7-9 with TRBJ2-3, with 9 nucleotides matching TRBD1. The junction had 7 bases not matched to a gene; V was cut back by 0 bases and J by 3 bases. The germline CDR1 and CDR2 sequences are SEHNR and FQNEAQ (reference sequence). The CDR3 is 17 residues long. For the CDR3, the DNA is TGTGCCAGCAGCTTAGCCCCTGGACAGGGGTCGACAGATACGCAGTATTTT. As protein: CASSLAPGQGSTDTQYF.

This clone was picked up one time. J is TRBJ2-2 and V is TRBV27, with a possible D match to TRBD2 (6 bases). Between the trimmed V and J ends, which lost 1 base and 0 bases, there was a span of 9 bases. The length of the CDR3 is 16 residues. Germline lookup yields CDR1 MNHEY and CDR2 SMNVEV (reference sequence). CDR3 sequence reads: CASSLWGDANTGELFF. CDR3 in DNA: TGTGCCAGCAGTTTATGGGGGGACGCGAACACCGGGGAGCTGTTTTTT.

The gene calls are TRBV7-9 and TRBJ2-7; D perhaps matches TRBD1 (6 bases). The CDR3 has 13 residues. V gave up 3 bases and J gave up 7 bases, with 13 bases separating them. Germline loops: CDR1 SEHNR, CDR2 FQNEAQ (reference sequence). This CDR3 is CASSFGQSGEQYF. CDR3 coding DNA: TGTGCCAGCAGCTTCGGACAGTCGGGGGAGCAGTACTTC.

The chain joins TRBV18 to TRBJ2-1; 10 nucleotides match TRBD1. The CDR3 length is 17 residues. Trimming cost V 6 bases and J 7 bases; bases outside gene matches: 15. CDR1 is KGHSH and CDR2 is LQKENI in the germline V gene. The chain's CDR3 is CASSQANPGQGFNEQFF. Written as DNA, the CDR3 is TGTGCCAGCTCGCAAGCCAATCCGGGACAGGGGTTTAATGAGCAGTTCTTC.

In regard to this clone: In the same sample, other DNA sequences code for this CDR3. CDR3 DNA: TGTGCCATCAGCCTTGGGGGGGAAAACACTGAAGCTTTCTTT. Translated: CAISLGGENTEAFF. The rearrangement uses TRBV10-3 and TRBJ1-1, with TRBD1 as a possible D gene (5 bases). This CDR3 has 14 residues. Germline V gene lookup returns CDR1 ENHRY and CDR2 SYGVKD. Trimming shortened V by 6 bases and J by 2 bases, and 13 bases separated the two germline ends.

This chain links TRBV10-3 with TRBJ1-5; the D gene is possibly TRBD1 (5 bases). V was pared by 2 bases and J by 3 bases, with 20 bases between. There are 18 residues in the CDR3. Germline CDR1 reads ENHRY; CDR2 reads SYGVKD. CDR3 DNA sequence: TGTGCCATCAGTGAGGACAGTGGCTCCCGGTTTCTCAATCAGCCCCAGCATTTT. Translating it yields CAISEDSGSRFLNQPQHF.

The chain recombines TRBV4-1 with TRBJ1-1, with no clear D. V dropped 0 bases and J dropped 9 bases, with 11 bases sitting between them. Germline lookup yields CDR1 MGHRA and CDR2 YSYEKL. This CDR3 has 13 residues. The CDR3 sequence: CASSQEMNRKAFF. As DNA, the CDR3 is TGCGCCAGCAGCCAAGAGATGAACAGAAAAGCTTTCTTT.

DNA for the CDR3: TGTGCCAGCTCACCTAAGCTCCTGGACGAGCAGTACTTC. Amino acids: CASSPKLLDEQYF. This rearrangement joins TRBV25-1 to TRBJ2-7; D gene uncertain. This CDR3 comprises 13 residues. Germline lookup yields CDR1 MGHDK and CDR2 SYGVNS. The V end lost 8 bases, the J end lost 5 bases, and 16 bases lay between the germline ends.

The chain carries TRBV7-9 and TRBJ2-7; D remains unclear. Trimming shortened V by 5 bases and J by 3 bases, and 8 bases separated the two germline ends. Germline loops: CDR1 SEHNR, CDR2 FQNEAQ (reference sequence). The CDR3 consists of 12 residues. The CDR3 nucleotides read TGTGCCAGCAGCGACCAGGTCTACGAGCAGTACTTC. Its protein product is CASSDQVYEQYF.

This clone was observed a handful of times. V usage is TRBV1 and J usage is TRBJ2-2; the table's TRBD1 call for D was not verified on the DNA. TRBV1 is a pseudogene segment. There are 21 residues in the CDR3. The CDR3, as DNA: TGCACCAGCAGCCAAAGGGGTTGGAGGACAGAGTGCTCTTTTTATTCCGGGGAGCTGTTTTTT. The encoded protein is CTSSQRGWRTECSFYSGELFF.

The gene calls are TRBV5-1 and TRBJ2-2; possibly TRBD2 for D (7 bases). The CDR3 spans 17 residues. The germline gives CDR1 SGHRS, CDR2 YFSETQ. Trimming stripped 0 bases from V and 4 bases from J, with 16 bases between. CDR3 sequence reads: CASSLEGAGALTGELFF. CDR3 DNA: TGCGCCAGCAGCTTGGAAGGGGCGGGGGCCCTCACCGGGGAGCTGTTTTTT.

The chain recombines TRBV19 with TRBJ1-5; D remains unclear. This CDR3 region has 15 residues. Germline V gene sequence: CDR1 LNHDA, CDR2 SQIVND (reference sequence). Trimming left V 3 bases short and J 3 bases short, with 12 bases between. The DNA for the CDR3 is TGTGCCAGTAGTATTATAACAACTACCAATCAGCCCCAGCATTTT. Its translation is CASSIITTTNQPQHF.

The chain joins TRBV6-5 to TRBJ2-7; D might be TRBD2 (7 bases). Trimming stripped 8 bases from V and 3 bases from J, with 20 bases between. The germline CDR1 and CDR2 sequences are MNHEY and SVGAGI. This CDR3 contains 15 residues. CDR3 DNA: TGTGCCAGCTGCCCCCGGGCGGGGGCGATCTACGAGCAGTACTTC. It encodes CASCPRAGAIYEQYF.

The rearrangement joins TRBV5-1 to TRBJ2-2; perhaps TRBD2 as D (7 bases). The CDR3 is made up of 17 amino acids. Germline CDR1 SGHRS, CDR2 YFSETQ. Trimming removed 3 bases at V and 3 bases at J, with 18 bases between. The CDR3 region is CASSSPPGGAYTGELFF. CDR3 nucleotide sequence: TGCGCCAGCAGCTCTCCCCCGGGGGGCGCGTACACCGGGGAGCTGTTTTTT.